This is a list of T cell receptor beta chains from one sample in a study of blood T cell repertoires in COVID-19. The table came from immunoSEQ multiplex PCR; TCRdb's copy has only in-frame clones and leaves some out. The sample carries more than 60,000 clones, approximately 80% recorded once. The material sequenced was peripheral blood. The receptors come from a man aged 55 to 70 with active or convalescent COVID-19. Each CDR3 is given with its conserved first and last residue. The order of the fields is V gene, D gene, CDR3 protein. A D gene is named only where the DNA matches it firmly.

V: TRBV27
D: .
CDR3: CASRFLNTGELFF

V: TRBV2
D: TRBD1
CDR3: CASSQRQGNTGELFF

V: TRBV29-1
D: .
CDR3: CSVTRGIDYGYTF

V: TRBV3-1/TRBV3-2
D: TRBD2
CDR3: CASRDKKAGAPGEQFF

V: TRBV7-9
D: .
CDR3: CAIVWGPLVGYGYTF

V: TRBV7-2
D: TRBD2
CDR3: CASSFSLAGGTDTQYF

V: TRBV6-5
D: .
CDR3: CASSNTGNTEAFF

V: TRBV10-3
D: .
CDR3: CAISPAGSRGNPEAFF

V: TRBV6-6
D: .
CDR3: CASSYVQGRRNSPLHF

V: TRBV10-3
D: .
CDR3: CAISEYRVEEQPQHF

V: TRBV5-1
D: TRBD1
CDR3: CASSGQGDGNEQFF

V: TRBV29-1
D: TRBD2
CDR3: CSVRLSGGETQYF

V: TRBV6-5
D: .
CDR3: CASSRGMPNQPQHF

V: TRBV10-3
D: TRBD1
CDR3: CAISQQGREAFF

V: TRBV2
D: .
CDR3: CASRRSGLQYEQYF

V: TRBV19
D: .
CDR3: CASSIEVSGTGELFF

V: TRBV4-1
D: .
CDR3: CASSQETFSYEQYF

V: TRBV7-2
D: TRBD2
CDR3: CASSLVGDGLAGPGGTQYF

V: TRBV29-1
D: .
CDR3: CSVAGGVTDTQYF

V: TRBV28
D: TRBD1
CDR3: CASGGDRVYYGYTF

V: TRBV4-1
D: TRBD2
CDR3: CASSQGVGGGGASYEQYF

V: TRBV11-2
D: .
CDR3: CASSTRQMNTEAFF

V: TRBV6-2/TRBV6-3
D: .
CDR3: CASSYSGGGPSNQPQHF

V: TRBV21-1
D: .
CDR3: CASSKGRTGGVIPSGNTIYF

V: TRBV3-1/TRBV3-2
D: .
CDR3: CASSQTGTNYEQYF

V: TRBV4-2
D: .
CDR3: CASSPNMNTEAFF

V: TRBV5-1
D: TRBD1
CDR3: CASSLGQGLNEKLFF

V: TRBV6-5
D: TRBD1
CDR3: CASSRGQGVPEAFF

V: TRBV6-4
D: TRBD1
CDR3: CASRATGYDNSPLHF

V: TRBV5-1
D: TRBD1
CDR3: CASSLGWTRGPSYEQYF

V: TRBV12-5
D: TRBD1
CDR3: CASGLGRGRETQYF

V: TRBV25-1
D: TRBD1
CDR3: CASSGPPITGDDYGYTF

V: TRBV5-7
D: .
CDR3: CASSSNNTEAFF

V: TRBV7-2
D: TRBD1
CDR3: CASSFNQPGQGAYGYTF

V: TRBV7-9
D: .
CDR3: CASSLAGRGAYEQYF

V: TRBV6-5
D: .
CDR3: CASSFGGYGYTF

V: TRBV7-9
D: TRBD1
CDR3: CASSWGGGGPSGNTIYF

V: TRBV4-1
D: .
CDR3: CASSLSGGNTEAFF

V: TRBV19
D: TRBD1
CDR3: CASSGGLLGTGGLNQPQHF

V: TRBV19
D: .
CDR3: CASSPQRTLSNQPQHF

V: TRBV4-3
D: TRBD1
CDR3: CASSQTDRGSRGYTF

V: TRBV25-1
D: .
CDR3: CASSEATAGLKNYEQYF

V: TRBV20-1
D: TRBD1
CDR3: CSAGRDRRSYF

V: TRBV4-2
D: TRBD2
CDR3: CASSHLAGVSDTQYF

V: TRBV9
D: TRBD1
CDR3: CASSVQGAGGYTF